These T cell receptor beta chains were read from a single sample in a study of blood T cell repertoires in COVID-19. Profiling relied on immunoSEQ multiplex PCR, and the TCRdb table lists in-frame clones only, not all of them. The repertoire includes about 150,000 clones, about 77% of them detected once, and about 4% sits in the top ten. Input material: peripheral blood. These receptors all stem from a man in his sixties with acute or convalescent COVID-19. CDR3s include the opening cysteine and the closing phenylalanine or tryptophan. Each record gives: V gene, clone size, D gene, J gene, CDR3 protein, CDR3 DNA. A D gene is named only where the DNA matches it firmly. The size entry is marked missing in some rows and otherwise reads once, few, many or a size class.

v_gene: TRBV19
abundance: -
d_gene: -
j_gene: TRBJ2-1
CDR3aa: CASSILTGYYNEQFF
CDR3nt: TGTGCCAGTAGTATATTGACGGGGTACTACAATGAGCAGTTCTTC

v_gene: TRBV11-2
abundance: -
d_gene: TRBD1
j_gene: TRBJ1-4
CDR3aa: CASSAGGGGSEKLFF
CDR3nt: TGTGCCAGCAGCGCAGGGGGTGGTGGGAGTGAAAAACTGTTTTTT

v_gene: TRBV18
abundance: -
d_gene: TRBD2
j_gene: TRBJ2-7
CDR3aa: CASSPREISGTSASYEQYF
CDR3nt: TGTGCCAGCTCACCACGGGAGATCTCCGGGACTAGCGCCTCCTACGAGCAGTACTTC

v_gene: TRBV5-1
abundance: -
d_gene: TRBD1
j_gene: TRBJ2-4
CDR3aa: CASSLTGGQGAIQYF
CDR3nt: TGCGCCAGCAGCCTCACTGGTGGACAGGGGGCCATTCAGTACTTC

v_gene: TRBV7-9
abundance: many
d_gene: -
j_gene: TRBJ1-3
CDR3aa: CSTGTEKGTIYF
CDR3nt: TGCTCCACAGGGACCGAGAAGGGCACCATATATTTT

v_gene: TRBV19
abundance: -
d_gene: -
j_gene: TRBJ1-5
CDR3aa: CASSLRDTGGPQHF
CDR3nt: TGTGCCAGTAGTCTCCGGGACACTGGAGGGCCCCAGCATTTT

v_gene: TRBV30
abundance: -
d_gene: TRBD2
j_gene: TRBJ2-7
CDR3aa: CAWSAAGVYEQYF
CDR3nt: TGTGCCTGGAGTGCGGCGGGAGTCTACGAGCAGTACTTC

v_gene: TRBV10-3
abundance: -
d_gene: TRBD2
j_gene: TRBJ2-5
CDR3aa: CAISDRVAGGETQYF
CDR3nt: TGTGCCATCAGTGATAGAGTAGCGGGAGGAGAGACCCAGTACTTC

v_gene: TRBV5-1
abundance: -
d_gene: TRBD1
j_gene: TRBJ1-4
CDR3aa: CASRNTGEANEKLFF
CDR3nt: TGCGCCAGCAGAAACACAGGGGAAGCTAATGAAAAACTGTTTTTT

v_gene: TRBV19
abundance: -
d_gene: TRBD1
j_gene: TRBJ1-2
CDR3aa: CASSVDRGVYGYTF
CDR3nt: TGTGCCAGTAGTGTGGACAGGGGGGTGTATGGCTACACCTTC

v_gene: TRBV18
abundance: -
d_gene: -
j_gene: TRBJ1-2
CDR3aa: CASSPGRDGYGYTF
CDR3nt: TGTGCCAGCTCACCGGGCAGGGATGGCTATGGCTACACCTTC

v_gene: TRBV6-5
abundance: -
d_gene: TRBD1
j_gene: TRBJ2-1
CDR3aa: CASSSGTGGLNEQFF
CDR3nt: TGTGCCAGCTCTTCCGGGACAGGGGGTCTCAATGAGCAGTTCTTC

v_gene: TRBV3-1/TRBV3-2
abundance: -
d_gene: TRBD2
j_gene: TRBJ2-5
CDR3aa: CASSPGSGGETQYF
CDR3nt: TGTGCCAGCAGCCCCGGCTCGGGAGGGGAGACCCAGTACTTC

v_gene: TRBV5-1
abundance: -
d_gene: TRBD2
j_gene: TRBJ2-3
CDR3aa: CASSLGLAARTDTQYF
CDR3nt: TGCGCCAGCAGCTTGGGACTAGCGGCGCGCACAGATACGCAGTATTTT

v_gene: TRBV11-3
abundance: -
d_gene: -
j_gene: TRBJ2-1
CDR3aa: CASSFGTGDEQFF
CDR3nt: TGTGCCAGCAGCTTCGGGACTGGGGATGAGCAGTTCTTC

v_gene: TRBV12-3/TRBV12-4
abundance: -
d_gene: TRBD1
j_gene: TRBJ2-7
CDR3aa: CASSQGVLYEQYF
CDR3nt: TGTGCCAGCAGTCAGGGGGTACTCTACGAGCAGTACTTC

v_gene: TRBV7-6
abundance: -
d_gene: TRBD1
j_gene: TRBJ2-6
CDR3aa: CASSPRTGRNSGANVLTF
CDR3nt: TGTGCCAGCAGCCCCCGGACAGGGCGTAACTCTGGGGCCAACGTCCTGACTTTC

v_gene: TRBV2
abundance: -
d_gene: -
j_gene: TRBJ1-5
CDR3aa: CASSGGANPNQPQHF
CDR3nt: TGTGCCAGCAGTGGCGGGGCCAACCCGAATCAGCCCCAGCATTTT

v_gene: TRBV30
abundance: -
d_gene: -
j_gene: TRBJ2-7
CDR3aa: CAWSETGYEQYF
CDR3nt: TGTGCCTGGAGTGAGACAGGTTACGAGCAGTACTTC

v_gene: TRBV9
abundance: -
d_gene: TRBD2
j_gene: TRBJ2-1
CDR3aa: CASGGAPQSGSFNEQFF
CDR3nt: TGTGCCAGCGGCGGGGCCCCTCAGAGCGGGAGTTTCAATGAGCAGTTCTTC

v_gene: TRBV24-1
abundance: -
d_gene: TRBD1
j_gene: TRBJ2-5
CDR3aa: CATSDQGESGTQYF
CDR3nt: TGTGCCACCAGTGACCAGGGGGAAAGCGGGACCCAGTACTTC

v_gene: TRBV27
abundance: -
d_gene: -
j_gene: TRBJ1-4
CDR3aa: CASSPAQAPLKLFF
CDR3nt: TGTGCCAGCAGTCCCGCCCAGGCTCCCTTAAAACTGTTTTTT

v_gene: TRBV2
abundance: -
d_gene: -
j_gene: TRBJ2-7
CDR3aa: CASSDWRAEYF
CDR3nt: TGTGCCAGCAGTGATTGGCGGGCCGAGTACTTC

v_gene: TRBV19
abundance: -
d_gene: -
j_gene: TRBJ2-7
CDR3aa: CASSSGRTRQYF
CDR3nt: TGTGCCAGTAGTAGTGGGAGGACGAGGCAGTACTTC

v_gene: TRBV23-1
abundance: -
d_gene: TRBD1
j_gene: TRBJ2-5
CDR3aa: CASSLRDRGGETQYF
CDR3nt: TGCGCCAGCAGTCTCCGGGACAGGGGGGGAGAGACCCAGTACTTC

v_gene: TRBV7-9
abundance: -
d_gene: TRBD1
j_gene: TRBJ1-2
CDR3aa: CASSPDRGQGYTF
CDR3nt: TGTGCCAGCAGCCCAGACAGGGGGCAAGGCTACACCTTC

v_gene: TRBV7-7
abundance: -
d_gene: TRBD2
j_gene: TRBJ2-1
CDR3aa: CASSLGTSGRDEQFF
CDR3nt: TGTGCCAGCAGCCTAGGGACTAGCGGGAGGGATGAGCAGTTCTTC

v_gene: TRBV7-2
abundance: once
d_gene: TRBD2
j_gene: TRBJ2-1
CDR3aa: CASSLGIGLAGDEQFF
CDR3nt: TGTGCCAGCAGCTTAGGAATTGGACTAGCGGGAGATGAGCAGTTCTTC

v_gene: TRBV27
abundance: -
d_gene: -
j_gene: TRBJ2-3
CDR3aa: CASSRGDEDTQYF
CDR3nt: TGTGCCAGCAGTCGGGGAGACGAAGATACGCAGTATTTT